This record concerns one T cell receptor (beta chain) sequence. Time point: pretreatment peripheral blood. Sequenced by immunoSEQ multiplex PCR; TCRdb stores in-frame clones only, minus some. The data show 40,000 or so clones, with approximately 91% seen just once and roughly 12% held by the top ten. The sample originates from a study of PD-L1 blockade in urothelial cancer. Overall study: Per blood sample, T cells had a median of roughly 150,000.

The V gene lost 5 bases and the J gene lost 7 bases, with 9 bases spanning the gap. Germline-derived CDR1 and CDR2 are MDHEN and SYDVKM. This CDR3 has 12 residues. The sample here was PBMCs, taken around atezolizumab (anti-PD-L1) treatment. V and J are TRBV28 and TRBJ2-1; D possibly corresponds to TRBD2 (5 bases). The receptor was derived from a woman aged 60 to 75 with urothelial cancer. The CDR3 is CASSPTINEQFF. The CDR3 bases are TGTGCCAGCAGTCCGACTATTAATGAGCAGTTCTTC.